Listed below are T cell receptor beta chains from one sample, sequenced in a study of siplizumab effects on memory and regulatory T cells. Using immunoSEQ multiplex PCR, the repertoire was profiled, and TCRdb retains in-frame clones only, with some absent. The repertoire holds 45,000 to 60,000 clones, with over 75% as singletons. Sequenced input: naive CD8+ T cells sorted from blood. Source of these receptors: a human donor in good health. The CDR3 runs from the conserved cysteine through the conserved F or W. D genes are given only for firm matches. Some rows mark clone size as missing; the rest say once, few, many or name a class of expanded clone.

clone size: .
J gene: TRBJ2-2
V gene: TRBV19
D gene: .
CDR3 DNA: TGTGCCAGTAGTATTATGGTTACCACCGCGAACACCGGGGAGCTGTTTTTT
CDR3 protein: CASSIMVTTANTGELFF

clone size: few
J gene: TRBJ2-7
V gene: TRBV19
D gene: TRBD2
CDR3 DNA: TGTGCCAGTAGTGAGTCTAGCGGATCCTACGAGCAGTACTTC
CDR3 protein: CASSESSGSYEQYF

clone size: .
J gene: TRBJ2-7
V gene: TRBV18
D gene: TRBD1
CDR3 DNA: TGTGCCAGCTCGAATCCGACAGGGGAGTCCTACGAGCAGTACTTC
CDR3 protein: CASSNPTGESYEQYF

clone size: .
J gene: TRBJ2-7
V gene: TRBV10-3
D gene: .
CDR3 DNA: TGTGCCATCAGTGACAGTTACGAGCAGTACTTC
CDR3 protein: CAISDSYEQYF

clone size: .
J gene: TRBJ2-1
V gene: TRBV27
D gene: TRBD2
CDR3 DNA: TGTGCCAGCAGTTTAGGTGGCGGGAGTAGTTTGTTCTACAATGAGCAGTTCTTC
CDR3 protein: CASSLGGGSSLFYNEQFF

clone size: .
J gene: TRBJ1-1
V gene: TRBV29-1
D gene: .
CDR3 DNA: TGCAGCGTTGAGGTAGAAGGGGGGCCTGAAGCTTTCTTT
CDR3 protein: CSVEVEGGPEAFF

clone size: once
J gene: TRBJ2-7
V gene: TRBV2
D gene: TRBD1
CDR3 DNA: TGTGCCAGGCAGGGGGCCACCTACGAGCAGTACTTC
CDR3 protein: CARQGATYEQYF

clone size: .
J gene: TRBJ2-7
V gene: TRBV7-9
D gene: .
CDR3 DNA: TGTGCCAGCAGCTTAGGAGTCTCCTACGAGCAGTACTTC
CDR3 protein: CASSLGVSYEQYF

clone size: .
J gene: TRBJ2-1
V gene: TRBV18
D gene: .
CDR3 DNA: TGTGCCAGCTCACCAGTTGGCAATGAGCAGTTCTTC
CDR3 protein: CASSPVGNEQFF

clone size: .
J gene: TRBJ2-1
V gene: TRBV2
D gene: .
CDR3 DNA: TGTGCCAACTCTCGTGAGGTCTCCTACAATGAGCAGTTCTTC
CDR3 protein: CANSREVSYNEQFF

clone size: .
J gene: TRBJ1-4
V gene: TRBV4-1
D gene: .
CDR3 DNA: TGCGCCAGCAGCCCCCTACAGTTTGCAACTAATGAAAAACTGTTTTTT
CDR3 protein: CASSPLQFATNEKLFF

clone size: .
J gene: TRBJ1-1
V gene: TRBV19
D gene: .
CDR3 DNA: TGTGCCAGTAGTATATACATGAACACTGAAGCTTTCTTT
CDR3 protein: CASSIYMNTEAFF

clone size: .
J gene: TRBJ1-1
V gene: TRBV2
D gene: .
CDR3 DNA: TGTGCCAGCAGTGATCCGGGTGTAGTGAACACTGAAGCTTTCTTT
CDR3 protein: CASSDPGVVNTEAFF

clone size: .
J gene: TRBJ2-7
V gene: TRBV19
D gene: .
CDR3 DNA: TGTGCCAGTACCCCTACTCCGTTGGGACCAAATGAGCAGTACTTC
CDR3 protein: CASTPTPLGPNEQYF

clone size: .
J gene: TRBJ2-7
V gene: TRBV19
D gene: TRBD1
CDR3 DNA: TGTGCCAGTAGTATAGGACAGGGCCAGGCCTACGAGCAGTACTTC
CDR3 protein: CASSIGQGQAYEQYF

clone size: .
J gene: TRBJ1-3
V gene: TRBV19
D gene: .
CDR3 DNA: TGTGCCAGTATAGGGTACTCTGGAAACACCATATATTTT
CDR3 protein: CASIGYSGNTIYF

clone size: .
J gene: TRBJ1-5
V gene: TRBV7-9
D gene: .
CDR3 DNA: TGTGCCAGCAGCTCCTCGGATCAGCCCCAGCATTTT
CDR3 protein: CASSSSDQPQHF

clone size: .
J gene: TRBJ2-1
V gene: TRBV5-6
D gene: .
CDR3 DNA: TGTGCCAGCAGCTTCGGAGTAGCCCATGAGCAGTTCTTC
CDR3 protein: CASSFGVAHEQFF

clone size: .
J gene: TRBJ1-2
V gene: TRBV14
D gene: .
CDR3 DNA: TGTGCCAGCAGCCCCGAGGGGTATTTCTATGGCTACACCTTC
CDR3 protein: CASSPEGYFYGYTF

clone size: .
J gene: TRBJ2-1
V gene: TRBV27
D gene: .
CDR3 DNA: TGTGCCAGCAGTTTCTGGTTCGGGTCTGAGCAGTTCTTC
CDR3 protein: CASSFWFGSEQFF

clone size: .
J gene: TRBJ2-1
V gene: TRBV9
D gene: .
CDR3 DNA: TGTGCCAGCAGCACTGATCGGACCCTGTACAATGAGCAGTTCTTC
CDR3 protein: CASSTDRTLYNEQFF

clone size: once
J gene: TRBJ2-7
V gene: TRBV27
D gene: .
CDR3 DNA: TGTGCCAGCAGCTCGGGATTGACCTACGAGCAGTACTTC
CDR3 protein: CASSSGLTYEQYF

clone size: .
J gene: TRBJ2-7
V gene: TRBV4-1
D gene: TRBD1
CDR3 DNA: TGCGCCAGCAGCCAGCTGGGACAGGGTGGGTCCTACGAGCAGTACTTC
CDR3 protein: CASSQLGQGGSYEQYF

clone size: .
J gene: TRBJ1-1
V gene: TRBV7-9
D gene: .
CDR3 DNA: TGTGCCAGCAGCTTTGACGAGGAGACCACCCCTTTGAACACTGAAGCTTTCTTT
CDR3 protein: CASSFDEETTPLNTEAFF

clone size: .
J gene: TRBJ2-7
V gene: TRBV7-9
D gene: .
CDR3 DNA: TGTGCCAGCAGCCCGCCCAACACTCCTAACGAGCAGTACTTC
CDR3 protein: CASSPPNTPNEQYF

clone size: .
J gene: TRBJ1-2
V gene: TRBV7-2
D gene: TRBD1
CDR3 DNA: TGTGCCAGCACCAAAACAGGGGGGAACTATGGCTACACCTTC
CDR3 protein: CASTKTGGNYGYTF

clone size: .
J gene: TRBJ1-1
V gene: TRBV4-1
D gene: TRBD1
CDR3 DNA: TGCGCCAGCACAGGGGGCGCGGATGAAGCTTTCTTT
CDR3 protein: CASTGGADEAFF

clone size: .
J gene: TRBJ1-1
V gene: TRBV11-1
D gene: .
CDR3 DNA: TGTGCCAGCAGCTTAGGTCTCGCGCCTGAAGCTTTCTTT
CDR3 protein: CASSLGLAPEAFF

clone size: .
J gene: TRBJ2-7
V gene: TRBV4-1
D gene: TRBD1
CDR3 DNA: TGCGCCAGCAGCCAAGGACAGGGGGCTTATGAGCAGTACTTC
CDR3 protein: CASSQGQGAYEQYF

clone size: .
J gene: TRBJ2-4
V gene: TRBV2
D gene: .
CDR3 DNA: TGTGCCAGTGTCTCCAGAGGTGGGGGCCAGCCCCCGGCCAAAAACATTCAGTACTTC
CDR3 protein: CASVSRGGGQPPAKNIQYF

clone size: .
J gene: TRBJ2-7
V gene: TRBV25-1
D gene: TRBD2
CDR3 DNA: TGTGCCAGCAGTGACTCCGGGACTAGCGGGAGGTCAGCCTACGAGCAGTACTTC
CDR3 protein: CASSDSGTSGRSAYEQYF

clone size: .
J gene: TRBJ1-1
V gene: TRBV19
D gene: .
CDR3 DNA: TGTGCCAGTACAGGGACCCTGTTTTCTGAAGCTTTCTTT
CDR3 protein: CASTGTLFSEAFF

clone size: .
J gene: TRBJ2-7
V gene: TRBV27
D gene: .
CDR3 DNA: TGTGCCAGCAGCTTCCTTGGCGGTCGCTCCTACGAGCAGTACTTC
CDR3 protein: CASSFLGGRSYEQYF

clone size: few
J gene: TRBJ2-7
V gene: TRBV7-9
D gene: TRBD2
CDR3 DNA: TGTGCCAGCAGCTCGGGACTAGCGGGGACCTACGAGCAGTACTTC
CDR3 protein: CASSSGLAGTYEQYF

clone size: .
J gene: TRBJ1-2
V gene: TRBV27
D gene: .
CDR3 DNA: TGTGCCAGCAGTTTACAGGACGGCTATGGCTACACCTTC
CDR3 protein: CASSLQDGYGYTF

clone size: .
J gene: TRBJ1-1
V gene: TRBV30
D gene: .
CDR3 DNA: TGTGCCTGGCAGGACCTTCGGGGAGCTTTCTTT
CDR3 protein: CAWQDLRGAFF

clone size: few
J gene: TRBJ1-2
V gene: TRBV5-6
D gene: .
CDR3 DNA: TGTGCCAGCAGCTTGGGGGACCTTTATGGCTACACCTTC
CDR3 protein: CASSLGDLYGYTF

clone size: few
J gene: TRBJ1-2
V gene: TRBV6-5
D gene: TRBD1
CDR3 DNA: TGTGCCAGCAGTTCGGGACAGCACTATGGCTACACCTTC
CDR3 protein: CASSSGQHYGYTF

clone size: .
J gene: TRBJ1-2
V gene: TRBV27
D gene: TRBD1
CDR3 DNA: TGTGCCAGCAGTTCCGGACAGGGTTATGGCTACACCTTC
CDR3 protein: CASSSGQGYGYTF

clone size: .
J gene: TRBJ2-5
V gene: TRBV20-1
D gene: .
CDR3 DNA: TGCAGTGCTAGATCCACGATCCAGTACTTC
CDR3 protein: CSARSTIQYF

clone size: .
J gene: TRBJ2-7
V gene: TRBV7-6
D gene: .
CDR3 DNA: TGTGCCAGCAGCTTGTCTAGTTCCGTCGAGCAGTACTTC
CDR3 protein: CASSLSSSVEQYF

clone size: .
J gene: TRBJ2-7
V gene: TRBV7-9
D gene: .
CDR3 DNA: TGTGCCAGCAGTCGTCCGGGAGATCCCTCCTACGAGCAGTACTTC
CDR3 protein: CASSRPGDPSYEQYF